The present T cell receptor beta chain was sequenced within a study of blood T cell repertoires in COVID-19. This clone has just one count. J lost 7 bases, V lost 2 bases, and 4 bases had no gene match. The CDR3 has 14 residues. Germline CDR1 MNHEY, CDR2 SVGEGT. Per the authors' pipeline: Estimation of nucleated cell counts was performed using reference gene primer amplification. Using immunoSEQ multiplex PCR, the repertoire was profiled, and TCRdb retains in-frame clones only, with some absent. V, J and clone size derive from that table, while D and trimming were established from the DNA sequence. In the table there are 130,000 or so clones, over 75% of which are singletons.

The rearrangement joins TRBV6-2 or TRBV6-3 to TRBJ2-1; 8 bases align to TRBD2. The sequencing input was peripheral blood. The TCR sequence derives from a woman in her seventies with acute or convalescent COVID-19. In DNA form, the CDR3 reads TGTGCCAGCAGTTACGGGACTAGTTTAAATGAGCAGTTCTTC. It codes for CASSYGTSLNEQFF.